This section outlines one T cell receptor beta chain sequence together with its context. The repertoire was sequenced with immunoSEQ multiplex PCR; TCRdb's copy has only in-frame clones and lacks some. Of roughly 100,000 clones listed, roughly four fifths were seen once; the top ten hold more than 4%. The CDR3 sequence is 16 residues long. Between the trimmed V and J ends, which lost 2 bases and 4 bases, there was a span of 17 bases. Germline CDR1 and CDR2: SNHLY and FYNNEI. These data belong to a study of blood T cell repertoires in COVID-19. At the level of the study: COVID-19 samples collected from the United States, Italy and Spain covered acute and convalescent phases. PBMCs, B-cell-depleted T cells, or T cells were the source of the cDNA or gDNA that made up the material.

The chain carries TRBV2 and TRBJ1-2; unclear D gene. The sequencing input was peripheral blood. This receptor was obtained from a man aged 80 or over with COVID-19, enrolled during active disease. The CDR3 loop is CASSERGWEESYGYTF. Written as DNA, the CDR3 is TGTGCCAGCAGTGAACGTGGGTGGGAGGAGTCCTATGGCTACACCTTC. The variable domain in full, completed from reference TRBV2 and TRBJ1-2, reads EPEVTQTPSHQVTQMGQEVILRCVPISNHLYFYWYRQILGQKVEFLVSFYNNEISEKSEIFDDQFSVERPDGSNFTLKIRSTKLEDSAMYFCASSERGWEESYGYTFGSGTRLTVV.